This T cell receptor (beta chain) comes out of a study of shared clonotypes between healthy human individuals (dated by TCRdb to 2018 to 2020). About the full investigation: A couple of women and three men aged 18 to 49 years were included in the cohort. Per donor, three plates each were used for CD4 naive and CD4 memory, two for CD8 naive, and one for CD8 memory. To estimate repertoire size and how much clonotype sharing occurs between individuals, the study deeply sequenced the blood TCR repertoires of several healthy adults. Different laboratories and diverse techniques were used to prepare libraries and sequence TCR repertoires, to increase sequencing depth and limit assay-specific biases. Per donor, leukapheresis produced somewhere between about 0.85 and 9.5 billion PBMCs.

As to this clone: This clone's antigen is unknown. No base quality information exists; no much larger clone differs at one position.

Using the deep immunoSEQ assay, TCR CDR3 regions were amplified from genomic DNA by multiplex PCR. Genomic DNA extracted from each cell subset was distributed evenly over all wells of several immunoSEQ 96-well plates, and each plate served as one replicate. Each replicate PCR for sorted subsets received roughly 0.2 ug genomic DNA, equal to 30,000 or so T cell genomes. The purified libraries were quantified using a Qubit 3.0 fluorometer, sized with a Bioanalyzer 2100, and then quantified again using the KAPA Library Quantification kit. Each immunoSEQ 96-well plate was sequenced on its own single-read 150-cycle Illumina NextSeq 550 flow cell. In the source study's methods: The immunoSEQ output contained only junctional sequences without quality scores, so filtering could not match that applied to full-length reads. Sequences were annotated with PyIR, a Python wrapper for IgBLAST v1.9, and V/J genes and CDR3 were assigned using IMGT germline references. Reads were filtered out if the reads had weak V/J assignments (E-value above 1e-6), no CDR3, stop codons, out-of-frame junctions, or ambiguous translated residues. A V3J clonotype was defined by an identical inferred V gene, J gene, and CDR3 amino acid sequence. Percentage overlap between repertoires was computed as shared unique clonotypes divided by the size of the smaller repertoire. Three approaches were used to assess repertoire richness: RTK rarefaction, the Chao1 estimator, and Recon v2.1 estimates of unobserved clonotypes. For all TCRbeta clonotypes obtained by the gDNA method from four donors, generation probabilities were computed with OLGA. Drawn from immuneACCESS, this table holds only the in-frame rearrangements with V and J called that TCRdb kept. Clones are partly lost; checked studies trace under half to an unresolved V gene and leave the rest unexplained. V and J calls plus clone size are reproduced from that table; the DNA served to infer D and trimming. The sample table lists 2.5 million or so clones, approximately 94% of them with a count of one. Together, the top ten hold 0.14% of the sample.

The CDR3 numbers 15 residues from cysteine through phenylalanine. Only the CDR3 DNA is retained, 45 bases long and in frame from the first base. The germline V gene specifies SGHTA as CDR1 and FQGNSA as CDR2. V is pruned by 1 base and J by 3 bases, leaving 6 bases of the junction without a gene match. Donors were healthy HIV-negative adults with no recently reported acute infections or vaccinations. Every donor was a Caucasian adult living in Nashville, Tennessee, USA. CD4+ T cells were enriched through magnetic negative selection, after which naive cells were positively selected on CD45RA and the remaining negative fraction served as the memory subset. Blood was obtained by leukapheresis, after which PBMCs were separated by Ficoll-Histopaque density gradient centrifugation and cryopreserved in liquid nitrogen vapor phase. Purity and quantity of every magnetically sorted T cell population were checked by analytical flow cytometry. Genomic DNA was isolated from every sorted fraction and measured by UV absorbance on a Nanodrop 2000c.

General conclusions and limits of the study: Because the study included a small number of donors, the genetic and exposure-history diversity represented was limited. Larger estimated clonotype richness was generally found for naive subsets than for memory subsets. Compared with non-shared clonotypes, the clonotypes found in all four sorted-subset donors had higher generation probabilities. Based on pairwise subsampling, the degree of clonotype sharing among donors was expected to be affected by sequencing depth. Across several donors, roughly 5.4% of naive CD4, approximately 3.6% of naive CD8, under 2.5% of memory CD4, and roughly 0.4% of memory CD8 clonotypes were shared. Even with the large sequencing depth, rarefaction of the sorted-subset datasets indicated that sequencing was incomplete. Sampling was restricted to blood, and TCR repertoires in tissue are likely to differ from TCR repertoires in blood.

This chain is built from TRBV7-2 and TRBJ2-7, and TRBD1 aligns with 7 junction nucleotides. Material: naive CD4+ T cells sorted from blood. The sample's cell subset or site label, in plain terms: CD45RA+ positively selected. The TCR was taken from a young man in good health. CDR3 protein: CASSLGGQILYEQYF. The DNA sequence is given as TGTGCCAGCAGCTTAGGGGGACAGATTCTCTACGAGCAGTACTTC.